One sample yielded the 16 T cell receptor beta chains listed below, sequenced in a study of T cell responses to AZD1222 COVID-19 vaccine (dated by TCRdb to the early 2020s). Libraries were constructed by the immunoSEQ multiplex PCR assay. TCRdb mirrors the immuneACCESS table, restricted to in-frame sequences. Some clones are absent from its copies; in checked studies, under half trace to an unresolved V gene, and the reason for the others is unknown. This sample lists 100,000 to 150,000 clones; roughly 84% were detected once. Approximately 1.1% of the sample is held by the ten biggest clonotypes. The sample's time point label is to be understood as: baseline before first vaccination. The source material was peripheral blood, sampled on day 0 of AZD1222 vaccination. All receptors derive from an adult in good health.

The V gene is TRBV30, the J gene TRBJ2-2; D may match TRBD1 or TRBD2 (5 bases each). This CDR3 spans 13 amino acids. Germline V CDR1 and CDR2: GTSNPN, SVGIG (reference sequence). V shed 0 bases and J shed 6 bases, with 8 bases lying between them. CDR3: CAWSVLGPGELFF. CDR3 sequence (DNA): TGTGCCTGGAGTGTATTGGGACCCGGGGAGCTGTTTTTT.

This clone has only a few counts. The V and J genes are TRBV12-3 or TRBV12-4 and TRBJ1-2; maybe TRBD1 (5 bases). The CDR3 sequence is 13 residues long. Between the trimmed V and J ends, which lost 4 bases and 3 bases, there was a span of 9 bases. Here the CDR3 DNA reads TGTGCCAGCAGTTACAACAGGCACTATGGCTACACCTTC. Translation: CASSYNRHYGYTF.

The V and J genes are TRBV5-6 and TRBJ2-2; possible D gene TRBD2, 7 bases. Between the trimmed V and J ends, which lost 0 bases and 6 bases, there was a span of 15 bases. Looked up from germline, CDR1 is SGHDT and CDR2 is YYEEEE. This CDR3 spans 16 amino acids. The CDR3 spells CASSLAGGPPPGELFF. CDR3 sequence (DNA): TGTGCCAGCAGCTTGGCCGGGGGGCCTCCCCCCGGGGAGCTGTTTTTT.

V usage is TRBV28 and J usage is TRBJ2-7, with D hard to call. Per the germline V gene, CDR1 is MDHEN and CDR2 is SYDVKM. The CDR3 loop spans 12 amino acids. V was clipped by 8 bases and J by 5 bases, with 13 bases between them. CDR3 protein: CASFTLVNEQYF. CDR3 coding DNA: TGTGCCAGCTTCACCCTCGTGAACGAGCAGTACTTC.

V and J are TRBV5-1 and TRBJ1-4, with D hard to call. CDR3 length: 11 amino acids. V lost 4 bases, J lost 7 bases, and 5 bases lay in between. CDR1 and CDR2 from the germline V gene are SGHRS and YFSETQ. As DNA, the CDR3 is TGCGCCAGCAGCAACGGTGAAAAACTGTTTTTT. Residues: CASSNGEKLFF.

V and J are TRBV7-5 and TRBJ2-7; the table's TRBD2 call for D was not verified on the DNA. TRBV7-5 is tagged as a pseudogene. This CDR3 spans 15 amino acids. The CDR3 protein is CARSGKRGGIYEQYF. As DNA, the CDR3 is TGTGCCAGAAGCGGGAAGCGGGGGGGCATCTACGAGCAGTACTTC.

The chain combines TRBV9 with TRBJ2-3, with D tentatively TRBD1 (5 bases). Between the trimmed V and J ends, which lost 3 bases and 2 bases, there was a span of 13 bases. Germline V gives CDR1 SGDLS, CDR2 YYNGEE. The CDR3 totals 15 residues. The CDR3, as DNA: TGTGCCAGCAGCGGTGACAGTATTTTCACAGATACGCAGTATTTT. Translation: CASSGDSIFTDTQYF.

The chain carries TRBV24-1 and TRBJ2-2, with 10 bases matching TRBD2. Per the germline V gene, CDR1 is KGHDR and CDR2 is SFDVKD. The CDR3 covers 17 residues. The junction had 3 bases not matched to a gene; V was cut back by 1 base and J by 2 bases. CDR3 protein: CATSDLSGGANTGELFF. The CDR3 bases are TGTGCCACCAGTGATTTAAGCGGGGGGGCAAACACCGGGGAGCTGTTTTTT.

The chain couples TRBV7-9 to TRBJ2-7; 7 bases fit TRBD1. The germline gives CDR1 SEHNR, CDR2 FQNEAQ (reference sequence). With 5 bases clipped from V and 7 bases from J, the junction kept 11 bases outside the gene matches. CDR3 length: 14 residues. CDR3 coding DNA: TGTGCCAGCAGCCTCTCTAGGCAGGGGGAGGAGCAGTACTTC. It is translated as CASSLSRQGEEQYF.

Comment on this clone: The junction does not match germline at one end; this may be a read error. The V and J genes are TRBV7-8 and TRBJ2-1, with 7 bases aligning to TRBD1. The CDR3 totals 13 residues. Per germline, CDR1 SGHVS and CDR2 FQNEAQ. CDR3: CASNLQGRNEQFF. The CDR3 bases are TGTGCCAGCAACTTACAGGGGCGCAATGAGCAGTTCTTC.

The gene calls are TRBV3-1 (or the pseudogene TRBV3-2) and TRBJ1-1, with 9 bases fitting TRBD1. The CDR3 runs 12 residues. Germline assignment: CDR1 LGHDT and CDR2 YNNKEL (reference sequence). The V gene end was trimmed by 4 bases and the J gene end by 8 bases; junction bases not matched to a gene: 2. The CDR3 region has the DNA TGTGCCAGCAGCCCCGGACAGGGGGAAGCTTTCTTT. Amino acids: CASSPGQGEAFF.

The chain carries TRBV10-1 and TRBJ2-2; a weak D match, TRBD1 (6 bases). Germline CDR1 and CDR2: WNHNN and SYGVQD (reference sequence). V lost 5 bases and J 4 bases, leaving 14 bases between the germline ends. The CDR3 sequence is 15 residues long. Here the CDR3 reads CASSWDNRGTGELFF. The CDR3 bases are TGCGCCAGCAGTTGGGACAATAGGGGCACCGGGGAGCTGTTTTTT.

The V gene is TRBV6-2 or TRBV6-3, the J gene TRBJ1-1; no definite D call. Looked up from germline, CDR1 is MNHEY and CDR2 is SVGEGT. The CDR3 sequence is 13 residues long. V was clipped by 2 bases and J by 6 bases, with 10 bases between them. The CDR3 DNA is TGTGCCAGCAGTTACCGGGCCGGCGCTGAAGCTTTCTTT. Translation: CASSYRAGAEAFF.

This chain links TRBV7-8 with TRBJ2-3, with 7 nucleotides matching TRBD1. The V gene's germline CDR1 is SGHVS and CDR2 FQNEAQ. V lost 2 bases and J lost 6; bases outside the gene matches: 5. CDR3 length: 14 amino acids. In nucleotides, the CDR3 is TGTGCCAGCAGCTTACGGACCAGGGGGGATACGCAGTATTTT. Translating gives CASSLRTRGDTQYF.

V gene TRBV10-1 combines with J gene TRBJ2-7; 8 nucleotides agree with TRBD1. This CDR3 has 14 residues. CDR1 and CDR2 from the germline V gene are WNHNN and SYGVQD (reference sequence). Unmatched junction bases numbered 3, after V lost 0 bases and J lost 5 bases. The CDR3 DNA sequence: TGCGCCAGCAGTGAGTCGGACAGGGACCACGAGCAGTACTTC. Translating gives CASSESDRDHEQYF.

The CDR3 sequence: CASSIGQLSNQPQHF. The CDR3 region has the DNA TGTGCCAGTAGTATAGGTCAGTTAAGCAATCAGCCCCAGCATTTT. The genes are TRBV19 and TRBJ1-5; no clear D. The CDR3 sequence is 15 residues long. The V end was cut by 1 base, the J end by 1 base, with 8 bases between. Looked up from germline, CDR1 is LNHDA and CDR2 is SQIVND (reference sequence).